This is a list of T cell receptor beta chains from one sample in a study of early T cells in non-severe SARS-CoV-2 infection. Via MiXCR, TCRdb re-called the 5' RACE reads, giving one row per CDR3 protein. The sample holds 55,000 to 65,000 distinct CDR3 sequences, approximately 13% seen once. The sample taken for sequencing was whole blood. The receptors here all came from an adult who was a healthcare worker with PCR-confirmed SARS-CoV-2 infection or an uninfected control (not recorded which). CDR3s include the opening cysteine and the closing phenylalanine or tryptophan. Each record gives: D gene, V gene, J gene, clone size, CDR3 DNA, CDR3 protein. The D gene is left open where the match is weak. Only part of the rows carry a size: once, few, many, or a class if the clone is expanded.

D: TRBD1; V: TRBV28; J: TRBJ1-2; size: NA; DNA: TGTGCCAGCAGCTACGACAGGGGGCGCCGGGGCTACACCTTC; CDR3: CASSYDRGRRGYTF
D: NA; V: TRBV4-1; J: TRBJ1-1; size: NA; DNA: TGCGCCAGCAGCCAAGAGGTATTGACTGAAGCTTTCTTT; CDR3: CASSQEVLTEAFF
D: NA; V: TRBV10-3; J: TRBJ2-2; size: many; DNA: TGTGCCATCAGTGGGGGACAAAAAAACACCGGGGAGCTGTTTTTT; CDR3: CAISGGQKNTGELFF
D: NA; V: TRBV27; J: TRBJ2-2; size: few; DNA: TGTGCCACCACCGGGGCTGGTCACACCGGGGAGCTGTTTTTT; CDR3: CATTGAGHTGELFF
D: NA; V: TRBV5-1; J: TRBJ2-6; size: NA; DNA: TGCGCCAGCAGCTTCGATTGGGCCAACGTCCTGACTTTC; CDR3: CASSFDWANVLTF
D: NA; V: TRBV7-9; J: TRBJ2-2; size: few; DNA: TGTGCCAGCAGCTTCGGCGGATCTCCCACCGGGGAGCTGTTTTTT; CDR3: CASSFGGSPTGELFF
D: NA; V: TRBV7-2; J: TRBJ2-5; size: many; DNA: TGTGCCAGCACCACAAGCGTACCCCAAGAGACCGAGTACTTC; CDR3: CASTTSVPQETEYF
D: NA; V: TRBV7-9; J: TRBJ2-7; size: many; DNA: TGTGCCAGCAGCCGGGGGGACAGAATCACCGACGAGCAGTACTTC; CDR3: CASSRGDRITDEQYF
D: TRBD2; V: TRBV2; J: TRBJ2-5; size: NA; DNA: TGTGCCAGCAAAAAGACTAGCGGGATTTCTGAGACCCAGTACTTC; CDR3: CASKKTSGISETQYF
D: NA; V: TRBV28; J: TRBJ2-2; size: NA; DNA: TGTGCCAGCAGTTTATCCGGTCCAGGGGGGTTTGGCGGGGAGCTGTTTTTT; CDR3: CASSLSGPGGFGGELFF
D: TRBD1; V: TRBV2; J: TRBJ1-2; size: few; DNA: TGTGCCAGCAGGACGGACAGGAGGGATGGCTACACCTTC; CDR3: CASRTDRRDGYTF
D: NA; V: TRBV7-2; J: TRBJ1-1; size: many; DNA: TGTGCCAGCAGCTTAGTACAGGGGAACACTGAAGCTTTCTTT; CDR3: CASSLVQGNTEAFF
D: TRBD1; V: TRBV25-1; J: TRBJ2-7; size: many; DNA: TGTGCCAGCAGTGAAGGACAGGTCCCCTACGAGCAGTACTTC; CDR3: CASSEGQVPYEQYF
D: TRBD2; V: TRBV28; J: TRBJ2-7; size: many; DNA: TGTGCCAGCACCGGGACTATTACGTCCTACGAGCAGTACTTC; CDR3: CASTGTITSYEQYF
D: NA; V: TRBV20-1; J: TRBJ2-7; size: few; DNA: TGCAGTGCTACAGGGAGATCCGGGCTTCCCTCCTACGAGCAGTACTTC; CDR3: CSATGRSGLPSYEQYF
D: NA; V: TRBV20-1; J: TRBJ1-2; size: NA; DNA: TGCAGTGCTAGCCCCACAGGGCTGGTGGATGGCTACACCTTC; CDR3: CSASPTGLVDGYTF
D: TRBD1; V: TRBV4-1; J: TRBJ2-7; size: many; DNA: TGCGCCAGCAGCCAATCCGGGACAGCCTTTCGGGAGCAGTACTTC; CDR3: CASSQSGTAFREQYF
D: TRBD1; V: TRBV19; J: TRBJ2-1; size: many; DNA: TGTGCCAGTAGTATCCGGGACAGGGGGCCCAATGAGCAGTTCTTC; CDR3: CASSIRDRGPNEQFF
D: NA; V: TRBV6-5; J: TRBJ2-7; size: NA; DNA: TGTGCCAGCAGTTATGCCCGGGGTAGATCCGAGCAGTACTTC; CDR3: CASSYARGRSEQYF
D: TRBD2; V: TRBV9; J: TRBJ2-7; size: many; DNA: TGTGCCAGCAGCGCTAGCGGGAGGGCCTACGAGCAGTACTTC; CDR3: CASSASGRAYEQYF
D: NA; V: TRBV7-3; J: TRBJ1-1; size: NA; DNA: TGTGCCAGCAGCTTACAGGAGAACACTGAAGCTTTCTTT; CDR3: CASSLQENTEAFF
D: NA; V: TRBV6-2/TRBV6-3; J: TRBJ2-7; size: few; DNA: TGTGCCAGCAGTTATCTAACAGGGGACTTCGACGAGCAGTACTTC; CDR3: CASSYLTGDFDEQYF
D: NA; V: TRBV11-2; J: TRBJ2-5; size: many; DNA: TGTGCCAGCAGCTTAGATTCCGGGCAAGAGACCCAGTACTTC; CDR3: CASSLDSGQETQYF
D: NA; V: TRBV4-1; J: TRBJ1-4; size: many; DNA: TGCGCCAGCAGCCCTCCCACCCAGGAAAAACTGTTTTTT; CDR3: CASSPPTQEKLFF
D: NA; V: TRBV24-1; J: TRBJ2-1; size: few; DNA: TGTGCCACCAGTGAGGGGCCTGAGCAGTTCTTC; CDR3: CATSEGPEQFF
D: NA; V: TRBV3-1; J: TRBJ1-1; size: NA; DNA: TGTGCCAGCAGCCGGGGCGGGGCAGCCACTGAAGCTTTCTTT; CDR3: CASSRGGAATEAFF
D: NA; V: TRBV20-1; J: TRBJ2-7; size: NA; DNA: TGCAGTGCTAGCCAGGACACCACTCCACGATACGAGCAGTACTTC; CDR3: CSASQDTTPRYEQYF
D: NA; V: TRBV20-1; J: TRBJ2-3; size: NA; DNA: TGCAGTGCTAGGAGAGAGGGCCCAGATACGCAGTATTTT; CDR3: CSARREGPDTQYF
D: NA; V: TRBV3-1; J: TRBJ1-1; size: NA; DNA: TGTGCCAGCAGCCCTCGGGGTTATATGGGGGGCTCAGGCGCTGAAGCTTTCTTT; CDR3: CASSPRGYMGGSGAEAFF
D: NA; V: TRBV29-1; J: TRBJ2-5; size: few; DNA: TGCAGCGTTGCCTGGTGGAGCCAAGAGACCCAGTACTTC; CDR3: CSVAWWSQETQYF
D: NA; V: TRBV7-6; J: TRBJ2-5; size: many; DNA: TGTGCCAGCAGCTTCCAGGGTGGAGAGACCCAGTACTTC; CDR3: CASSFQGGETQYF
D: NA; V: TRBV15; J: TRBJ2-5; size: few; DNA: TGTGCCACCAGCAGAGATTTTTGGGGCTTAGAGACCCAGTACTTC; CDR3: CATSRDFWGLETQYF
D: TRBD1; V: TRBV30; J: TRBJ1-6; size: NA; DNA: TGTGCCTACGACAGGGGAAAGTCCTATAATTCACCCCTCCACTTT; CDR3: CAYDRGKSYNSPLHF
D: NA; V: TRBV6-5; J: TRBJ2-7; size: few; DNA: TGTGCCAGCAGCCAGGGGTCAGGGGCGAGCTCCTACGAGCAGTACTTC; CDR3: CASSQGSGASSYEQYF
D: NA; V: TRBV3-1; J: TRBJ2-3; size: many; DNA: TGTGCCAGCAGCCAAGACCACACAGATACGCAGTATTTT; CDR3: CASSQDHTDTQYF
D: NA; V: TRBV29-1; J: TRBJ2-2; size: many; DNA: TGCAGCGCCGACGGGACGGGGAACACCGGGGAGCTGTTTTTT; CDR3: CSADGTGNTGELFF
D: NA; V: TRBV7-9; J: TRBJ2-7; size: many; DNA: TGTGCCAGCAGCCCAGTTTTGGGAGCTGGTTACGAGCAGTACTTC; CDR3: CASSPVLGAGYEQYF
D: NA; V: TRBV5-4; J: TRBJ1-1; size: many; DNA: TGTGCCAGCAGCTTATTTTCGGGAACTGAAGCTTTCTTT; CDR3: CASSLFSGTEAFF
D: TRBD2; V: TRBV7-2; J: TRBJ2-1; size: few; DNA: TGTGCCAGCAGGTCGCCGGGACTAGCGGGTAATGAGCAGTTCTTC; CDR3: CASRSPGLAGNEQFF
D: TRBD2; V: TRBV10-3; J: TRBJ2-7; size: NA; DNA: TGTGCCATCAGTTACAGCGGGAGGGCCTCGTCCGAGCAGTACTTC; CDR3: CAISYSGRASSEQYF
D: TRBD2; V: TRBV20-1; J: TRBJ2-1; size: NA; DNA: TGCAGTGCCTACGCTAGCGGGAGTAGGGATGAGCAGTTCTTC; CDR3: CSAYASGSRDEQFF
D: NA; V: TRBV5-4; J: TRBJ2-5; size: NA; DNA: TGTGCCAGCAGCTTACGGGACTGGGGGGAGACCCAGTACTTC; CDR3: CASSLRDWGETQYF
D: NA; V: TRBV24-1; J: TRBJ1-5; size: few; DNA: TGTGCCACCAGTGATTCGACGACAGATCAGCCCCAGCATTTT; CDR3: CATSDSTTDQPQHF
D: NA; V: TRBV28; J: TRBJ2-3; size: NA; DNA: TGTGCCAGCCGGACGGGGGGCGCCTGGTGGGATACGCAGTATTTT; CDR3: CASRTGGAWWDTQYF
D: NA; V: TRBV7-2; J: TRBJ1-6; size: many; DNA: TGTGCCAGCAGCCTACCCGGCGTAATCAATTCACCCCTCCACTTT; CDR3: CASSLPGVINSPLHF
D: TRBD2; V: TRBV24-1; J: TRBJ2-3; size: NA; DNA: TGTGCCACCAGACTAGCGGGAGAAGATACGCAGTATTTT; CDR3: CATRLAGEDTQYF
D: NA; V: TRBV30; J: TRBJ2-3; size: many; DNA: TGTGCCTGGAAGGGGGGCGTCACAGATACGCAGTATTTT; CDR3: CAWKGGVTDTQYF
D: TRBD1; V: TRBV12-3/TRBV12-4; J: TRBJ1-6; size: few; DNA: TGTGCCAGCAGCCGACCGAAGGGACAGGGAAATTCACCCCTCCACTTT; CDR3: CASSRPKGQGNSPLHF
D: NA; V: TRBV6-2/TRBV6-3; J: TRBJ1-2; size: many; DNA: TGTGCCAGCAGCCCCCGTGGAGGAGATGGCTACACCTTC; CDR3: CASSPRGGDGYTF
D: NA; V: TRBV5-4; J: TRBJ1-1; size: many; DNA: TGTGCCAGCAGCTTGGGCGGTCAAGCGGGAACTGAAGCTTTCTTT; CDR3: CASSLGGQAGTEAFF
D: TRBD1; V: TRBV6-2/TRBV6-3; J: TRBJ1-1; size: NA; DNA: TGTGCCAGCAAGGGGACAGGGGTGAACACTGAAGCTTTCTTT; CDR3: CASKGTGVNTEAFF
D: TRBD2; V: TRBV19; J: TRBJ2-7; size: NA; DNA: TGTGCCAGTAGTGTCCTCCTAGCGGGAGGAATTTACGAGCAGTACTTC; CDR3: CASSVLLAGGIYEQYF
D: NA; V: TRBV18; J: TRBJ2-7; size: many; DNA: TGTGCCAGCTCACTATATGCCTACGAGCAGTACTTC; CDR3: CASSLYAYEQYF
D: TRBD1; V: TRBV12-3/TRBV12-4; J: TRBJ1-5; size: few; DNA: TGTGCCAGCAGATGGGGGACAGGGTTTAATCAGCCCCAGCATTTT; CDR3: CASRWGTGFNQPQHF
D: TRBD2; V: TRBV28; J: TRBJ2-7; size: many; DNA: TGTGCCAGCAGTTTGGGTCTAGCGGCCTACGAGCAGTACTTC; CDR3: CASSLGLAAYEQYF
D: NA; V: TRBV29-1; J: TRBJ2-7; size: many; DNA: TGCAGCGTTGTTCGACAGGACTCCTACGAGCAGTACTTC; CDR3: CSVVRQDSYEQYF
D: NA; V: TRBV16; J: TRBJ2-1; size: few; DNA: TGTGCCAGCAGCCAACAGGGTGTTCAAGGATACAATGAGCAGTTCTTC; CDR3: CASSQQGVQGYNEQFF
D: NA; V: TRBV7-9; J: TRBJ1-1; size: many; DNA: TGTGCCAGCAGCCCCCGTATGAACACTGAAGCTTTCTTT; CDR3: CASSPRMNTEAFF
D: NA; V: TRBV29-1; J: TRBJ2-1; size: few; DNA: TGCAGCGCCGGGGGTGAGCAGTTCTTC; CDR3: CSAGGEQFF
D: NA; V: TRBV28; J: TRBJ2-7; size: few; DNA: TGTGCCAGTCATGGGGCAGGGTACGAGCAGTACTTC; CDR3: CASHGAGYEQYF